Listed here is a single T cell receptor (beta chain). Antigen: not known. Trimming stripped 6 bases from V and 5 bases from J, with 15 bases between. Germline V gene data show CDR1 as SGHRS and CDR2 as YFSETQ. The length of the CDR3 is 14 residues. This entry belongs to a study of identical twins. Overall study findings and caveats: It was cross-sectional statistical analysis, not following the same donors, that the conclusions relied on. Out-of-frame alpha sequences common to twins exhibited an excess of low generation probability.

Unique molecular identifiers were present on the cDNA, and a universal primer site came from template switching. TCRdb redid the calling of the 5' RACE reads with MiXCR, one entry per CDR3 protein. The sample shows 1.5 million to 2 million distinct CDR3 sequences, 32% of them seen only once. The sequence was collected from a newborn girl in good health. The V call is TRBV5-1, the J call TRBJ2-1; D is perhaps TRBD1 or TRBD2 (6 bases each). The sample was cord blood. CDR3 bases: TGCGCCAGCACCTCACGGGGGCAAGACAATGAGCAGTTCTTC. This sequence encodes CASTSRGQDNEQFF. Complete variable domain (other parts from reference TRBV5-1 and TRBJ2-1): KAGVTQTPRYLIKTRGQQVTLSCSPISGHRSVSWYQQTPGQGLQFLFEYFSETQRNKGNFPGRFSGRQFSNSRSEMNVSTLELGDSALYLCASTSRGQDNEQFFGPGTRLTVL.